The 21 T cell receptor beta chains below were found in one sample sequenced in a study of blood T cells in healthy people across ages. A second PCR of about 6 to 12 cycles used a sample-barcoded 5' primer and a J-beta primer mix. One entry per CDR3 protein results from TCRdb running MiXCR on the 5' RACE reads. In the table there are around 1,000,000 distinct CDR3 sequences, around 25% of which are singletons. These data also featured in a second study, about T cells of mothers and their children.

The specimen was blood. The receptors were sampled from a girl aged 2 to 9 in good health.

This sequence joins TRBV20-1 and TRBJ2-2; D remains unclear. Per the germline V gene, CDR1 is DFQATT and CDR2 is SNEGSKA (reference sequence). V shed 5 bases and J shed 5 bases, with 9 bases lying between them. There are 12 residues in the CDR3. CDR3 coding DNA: TGCAGTGCTGCGACCGGGACCGGGGAGCTGTTTTTT. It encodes CSAATGTGELFF.

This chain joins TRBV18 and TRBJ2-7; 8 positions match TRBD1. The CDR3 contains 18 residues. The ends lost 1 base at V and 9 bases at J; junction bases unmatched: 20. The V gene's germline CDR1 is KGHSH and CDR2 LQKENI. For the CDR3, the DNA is TGTGCCAGCTCACCACTCCCCGGGACAGGCAAAAGGTTGGACGGGCAGTACTTC. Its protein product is CASSPLPGTGKRLDGQYF.

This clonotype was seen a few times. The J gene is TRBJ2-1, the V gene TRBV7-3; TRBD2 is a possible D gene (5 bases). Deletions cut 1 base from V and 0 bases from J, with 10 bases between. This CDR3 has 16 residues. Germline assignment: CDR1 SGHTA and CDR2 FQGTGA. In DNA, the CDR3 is TGTGCCAGCAGCTTAAGATATACTAGCTCCTACAATGAGCAGTTCTTC. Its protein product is CASSLRYTSSYNEQFF.

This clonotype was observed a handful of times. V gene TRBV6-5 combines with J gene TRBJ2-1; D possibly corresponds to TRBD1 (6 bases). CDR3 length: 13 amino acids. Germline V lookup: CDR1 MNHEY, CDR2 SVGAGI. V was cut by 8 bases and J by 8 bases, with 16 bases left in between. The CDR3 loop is CASSPPRGHEQFF. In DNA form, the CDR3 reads TGTGCCAGCTCCCCCCCCAGGGGCCATGAGCAGTTCTTC.

Here the CDR3 DNA reads TGTGCCAGCAGCTTCAACAAAGAGACCCAGTACTTC. Translation: CASSFNKETQYF. The chain employs TRBV7-9 and TRBJ2-5; no firm D call. Germline CDR1 SEHNR, CDR2 FQNEAQ (reference sequence). CDR3 size: 12 residues. V was cut by 3 bases and J by 3 bases, with 5 bases left in between. The complete variable domain, with remaining parts taken from reference TRBV7-9 and TRBJ2-5, reads DTGVSQNPRHKITKRGQNVTFRCDPISEHNRLYWYRQTLGQGPEFLTYFQNEAQLEKSRLLSDRFSAERPKGSFSTLEIQRTEQGDSAMYLCASSFNKETQYFGPGTRLLVL.

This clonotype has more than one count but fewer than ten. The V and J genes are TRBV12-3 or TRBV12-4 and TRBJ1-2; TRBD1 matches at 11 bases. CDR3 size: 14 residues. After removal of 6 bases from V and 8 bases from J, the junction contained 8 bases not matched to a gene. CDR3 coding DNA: TGTGCCAGCAGCCGCGGACAGGGGGCGGTCGGCTACACCTTC. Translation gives CASSRGQGAVGYTF.

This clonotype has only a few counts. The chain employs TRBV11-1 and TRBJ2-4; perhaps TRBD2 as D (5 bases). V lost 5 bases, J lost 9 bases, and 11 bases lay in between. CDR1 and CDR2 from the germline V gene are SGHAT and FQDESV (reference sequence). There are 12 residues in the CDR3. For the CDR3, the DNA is TGTGCCAGCAGCACGCCGAGCGGCATTCAGTACTTC. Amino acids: CASSTPSGIQYF.

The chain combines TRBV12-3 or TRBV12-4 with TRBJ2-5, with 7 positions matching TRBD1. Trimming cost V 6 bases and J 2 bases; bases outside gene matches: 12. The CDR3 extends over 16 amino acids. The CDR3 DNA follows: TGTGCCAGCAGCGACTATCCTACGACAGGGCAAGAGACCCAGTACTTC. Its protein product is CASSDYPTTGQETQYF.

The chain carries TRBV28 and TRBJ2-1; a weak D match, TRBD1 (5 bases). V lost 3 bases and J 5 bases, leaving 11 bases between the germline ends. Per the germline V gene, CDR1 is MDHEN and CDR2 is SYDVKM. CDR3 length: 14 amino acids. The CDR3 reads CASSFWGGHNEQFF. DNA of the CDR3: TGTGCCAGCAGTTTTTGGGGCGGACACAATGAGCAGTTCTTC.

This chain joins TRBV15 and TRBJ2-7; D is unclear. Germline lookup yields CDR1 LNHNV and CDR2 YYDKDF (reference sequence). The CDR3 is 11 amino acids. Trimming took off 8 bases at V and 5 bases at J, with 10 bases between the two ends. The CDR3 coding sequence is TGTGCCACCGGCGATGGGAACGAGCAGTACTTC. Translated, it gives CATGDGNEQYF.

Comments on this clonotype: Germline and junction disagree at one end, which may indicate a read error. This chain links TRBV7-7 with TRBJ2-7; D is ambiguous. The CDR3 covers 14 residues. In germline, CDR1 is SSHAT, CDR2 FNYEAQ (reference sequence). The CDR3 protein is CASSAYLTGYEQYF. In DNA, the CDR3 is TGTGCTAGCAGCGCCTACTTGACGGGCTACGAGCAGTACTTC.

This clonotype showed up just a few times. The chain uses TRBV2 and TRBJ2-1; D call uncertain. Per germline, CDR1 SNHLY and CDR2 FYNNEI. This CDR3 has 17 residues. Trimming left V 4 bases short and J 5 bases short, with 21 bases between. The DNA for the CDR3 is TGTGCCAGCAGTGTGAGTGCGGTGCGCAGGACGAACAATGAGCAGTTCTTC. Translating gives CASSVSAVRRTNNEQFF.

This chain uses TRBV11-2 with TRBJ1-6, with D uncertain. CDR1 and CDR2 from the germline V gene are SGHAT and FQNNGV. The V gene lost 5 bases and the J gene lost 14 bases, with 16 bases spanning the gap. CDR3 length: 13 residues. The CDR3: CASSTPDAQTLHF. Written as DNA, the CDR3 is TGTGCCAGCAGCACCCCGGACGCCCAGACCCTCCACTTT.

CDR3 sequence reads: CASTDGHVIPYEQYF. The CDR3 bases are TGTGCCAGCACCGACGGACACGTCATACCCTACGAGCAGTACTTC. This chain links TRBV12-3 or TRBV12-4 with TRBJ2-7, with D perhaps matching TRBD1 (5 bases). V was pared by 7 bases and J by 2 bases, with 18 bases between. The CDR3 is 15 residues long.

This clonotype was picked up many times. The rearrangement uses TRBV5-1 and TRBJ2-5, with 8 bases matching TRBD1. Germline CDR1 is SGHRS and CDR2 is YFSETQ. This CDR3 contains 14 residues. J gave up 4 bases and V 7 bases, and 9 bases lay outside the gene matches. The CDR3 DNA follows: TGCGCCAGCGGGTCTGGACAGGGCGGAGAGACCCAGTACTTC. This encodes CASGSGQGGETQYF.

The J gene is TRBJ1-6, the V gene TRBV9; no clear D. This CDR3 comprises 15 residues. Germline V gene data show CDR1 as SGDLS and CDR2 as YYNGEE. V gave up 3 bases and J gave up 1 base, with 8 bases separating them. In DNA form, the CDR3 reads TGTGCCAGCAGCGCGGGGAGTTCCTATAATTCACCCCTCCACTTT. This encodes CASSAGSSYNSPLHF.

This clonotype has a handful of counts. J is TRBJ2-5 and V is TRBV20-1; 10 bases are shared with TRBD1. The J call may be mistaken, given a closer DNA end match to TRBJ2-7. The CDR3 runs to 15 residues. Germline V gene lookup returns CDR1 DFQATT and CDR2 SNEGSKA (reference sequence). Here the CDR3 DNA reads TGCAGTGCTAGACCGTCGGGACAGGGGACCTACGAGCAGTACTTC. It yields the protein CSARPSGQGTYEQYF.

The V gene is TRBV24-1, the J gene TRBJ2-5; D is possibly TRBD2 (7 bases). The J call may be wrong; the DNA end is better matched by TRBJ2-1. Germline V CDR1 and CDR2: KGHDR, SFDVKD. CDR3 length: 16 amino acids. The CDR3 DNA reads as TGTGCCACCAGTGATCCTCTGGGGGGGGCCCGAAATGAGCAGTTCTTC. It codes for CATSDPLGGARNEQFF.

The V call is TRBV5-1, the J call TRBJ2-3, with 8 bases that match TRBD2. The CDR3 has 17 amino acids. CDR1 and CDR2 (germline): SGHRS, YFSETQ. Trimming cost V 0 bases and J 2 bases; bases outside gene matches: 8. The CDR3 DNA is TGCGCCAGCAGCTTGGCCCTAGCGGGCCTAAACACAGATACGCAGTATTTT. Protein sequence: CASSLALAGLNTDTQYF.

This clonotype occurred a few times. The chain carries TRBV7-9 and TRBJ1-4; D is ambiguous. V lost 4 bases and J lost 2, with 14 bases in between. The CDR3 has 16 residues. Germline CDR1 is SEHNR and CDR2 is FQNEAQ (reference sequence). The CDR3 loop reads CASSSKRPSTNEKLFF. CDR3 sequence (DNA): TGTGCCAGCAGCTCGAAAAGACCGAGTACTAATGAAAAACTGTTTTTT.

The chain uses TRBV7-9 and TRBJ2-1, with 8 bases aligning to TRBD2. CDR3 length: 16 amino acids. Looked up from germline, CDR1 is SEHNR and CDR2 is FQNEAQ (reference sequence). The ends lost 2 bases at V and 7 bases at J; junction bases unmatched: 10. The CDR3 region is CASSLFRSGSGNEQFF. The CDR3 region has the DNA TGTGCCAGCAGCTTATTTCGAAGCGGGAGTGGGAATGAGCAGTTCTTC. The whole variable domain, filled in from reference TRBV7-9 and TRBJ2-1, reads DTGVSQNPRHKITKRGQNVTFRCDPISEHNRLYWYRQTLGQGPEFLTYFQNEAQLEKSRLLSDRFSAERPKGSFSTLEIQRTEQGDSAMYLCASSLFRSGSGNEQFFGPGTRLTVL.